These 13 T cell receptor beta chains share one sample of origin, sequenced in a study of control samples from healthy donors and cancer patients (dated by TCRdb to between 2020 and 2021). The library was generated by the immunoSEQ multiplex PCR assay. Here the immuneACCESS table is served through TCRdb, limited to in-frame sequences with V and J called. Missing clones are a known gap in these copies; in checked studies unresolved V genes cover under half, and the rest lacks a known reason. The sample table holds 95,000 to 150,000 clones, of which around 87% were seen once. The top ten clonotypes cover around 3% of the sample. Sequencing was done on a sample of blood. Receptors originate from a man in his 60s in good health.

This clone has just one count. This chain joins TRBV30 and TRBJ1-4; D might be TRBD1 (5 bases). Germline V gene data show CDR1 as GTSNPN and CDR2 as SVGIG (reference sequence). CDR3 length: 14 residues. V lost 1 base to trimming and J lost 8 bases, with 14 bases between them. Written as DNA, the CDR3 is TGTGCCTGGAGTGCCCAGGGACGGGCGGAAAAACTGTTTTTT. Protein: CAWSAQGRAEKLFF.

The J gene is TRBJ1-3, the V gene TRBV11-2; 8 bases are a match to TRBD1. Germline trimming cut 2 bases from V and 8 bases from J; bases unmatched to any gene: 8. The CDR3 has 15 residues. Germline V CDR1 and CDR2: SGHAT, FQNNGV. CDR3 sequence (DNA): TGTGCCAGCAGCTTACAAGGACAGGGTTTACACACCATATATTTT. Translating gives CASSLQGQGLHTIYF.

This clone was counted a single time. The gene calls are TRBV7-9 and TRBJ2-7; 7 bases align to TRBD1. The CDR3 contains 14 residues. CDR1 and CDR2 (germline): SEHNR, FQNEAQ (reference sequence). The ends lost 4 bases at V and 3 bases at J; junction bases unmatched: 6. The CDR3 DNA reads TGTGCCAGCAGCTCCAGGGGGACAGACTACGAGCAGTACTTC. Amino acids: CASSSRGTDYEQYF.

This chain uses TRBV19 with TRBJ2-2; the D is unclear. Germline-derived CDR1 and CDR2 are LNHDA and SQIVND (reference sequence). Trimming removed 5 bases at V and 1 base at J, with 11 bases between. The CDR3 length is 15 residues. The CDR3 region is CASSSLPGNTGELFF. Here the CDR3 DNA reads TGTGCCAGTAGTTCCCTCCCAGGGAACACCGGGGAGCTGTTTTTT.

This clone was observed a handful of times. The chain uses TRBV29-1 and TRBJ2-2; 8 bases are a match to TRBD1. Losses at the gene ends were 5 bases for V and 4 bases for J; bases not matched to a gene: 9. The CDR3 covers 15 residues. The germline V gene encodes CDR1 SQVTM and CDR2 ANQGSEA. CDR3 bases: TGCAGCGTTTCTCAGGGGGCGCACAGCACCGGGGAGCTGTTTTTT. Protein product: CSVSQGAHSTGELFF.

This rearrangement joins TRBV6-2 or TRBV6-3 to TRBJ2-2, with 7 bases identical to TRBD1. The CDR3 has 16 residues. Germline CDR1 MNHEY, CDR2 SVGEGT. The ends lost 4 bases at V and 4 bases at J; junction bases unmatched: 9. For the CDR3, the DNA is TGTGCCAGCAGTTCCCCGACAGGGTTCGTCACCGGGGAGCTGTTTTTT. Its translation: CASSSPTGFVTGELFF.

V and J are TRBV6-5 and TRBJ1-1; D is uncertain. The V end was cut by 6 bases, the J end by 5 bases, with 10 bases between. Germline values: CDR1 MNHEY, CDR2 SVGAGI. The CDR3 consists of 12 residues. DNA for the CDR3: TGTGCCAGCAGGCACCCTACAACTGAAGCTTTCTTT. Its translation is CASRHPTTEAFF.

V is TRBV2 and J is TRBJ2-2, with D perhaps given as TRBD1 or TRBD2 (5 bases each). The CDR3 length is 18 residues. The germline gives CDR1 SNHLY, CDR2 FYNNEI. Deletions cut 0 bases from V and 2 bases from J, with 16 bases between. This CDR3 reads CASSEAQGADDNTGELFF. The CDR3 nucleotides are TGTGCCAGCAGTGAAGCGCAGGGAGCAGATGATAACACCGGGGAGCTGTTTTTT.

This chain joins TRBV18 and TRBJ1-1, with D perhaps TRBD1 (5 bases). Trimming removed 1 base from V and 4 bases from J, with 10 bases in between. The CDR3 runs to 14 residues. Germline-derived CDR1 and CDR2 are KGHSH and LQKENI. CDR3 bases: TGTGCCAGCTCACCACAACGGGGGGTCACTGAAGCTTTCTTT. Protein: CASSPQRGVTEAFF. The whole variable domain, filled in from reference TRBV18 and TRBJ1-1, reads NAGVMQNPRHLVRRRGQEARLRCSPMKGHSHVYWYRQLPEEGLKFMVYLQKENIIDESGMPKERFSAEFPKEGPSILRIQQVVRGDSAAYFCASSPQRGVTEAFFGQGTRLTVV.

The rearrangement joins TRBV5-1 to TRBJ2-2; possible D gene TRBD1, 6 bases. Germline V gene data show CDR1 as SGHRS and CDR2 as YFSETQ. This CDR3 has 17 amino acids. Trimming pared 5 bases from V and 7 bases from J, leaving 24 bases between. CDR3 nucleotides: TGCGCCAGCAGGACTCTTTTTACAGGGCGATCCGACGGGGAGCTGTTTTTT. Encoded protein: CASRTLFTGRSDGELFF. The variable domain in full, completed from reference TRBV5-1 and TRBJ2-2, reads KAGVTQTPRYLIKTRGQQVTLSCSPISGHRSVSWYQQTPGQGLQFLFEYFSETQRNKGNFPGRFSGRQFSNSRSEMNVSTLELGDSALYLCASRTLFTGRSDGELFFGEGSRLTVL.

The V and J genes are TRBV10-3 and TRBJ1-6, with 7 nucleotides matching TRBD1. The length of the CDR3 is 19 residues. Trimming removed 2 bases from V and 0 bases from J; junction bases left unmatched: 10. CDR1 and CDR2 (germline): ENHRY, SYGVKD. CDR3 sequence (DNA): TGTGCCATCAGTGAGGGAGGGGGCGGCGCCTACTCCTATAATTCACCCCTCCACTTT. Protein: CAISEGGGGAYSYNSPLHF.

The chain employs TRBV5-1 and TRBJ2-3; 7 nucleotides match TRBD1. The germline V gene has CDR1 SGHRS and CDR2 YFSETQ. With V trimmed by 1 base and J by 5 bases, 4 bases remained unmatched. The CDR3 is 14 amino acids. For the CDR3, the DNA is TGCGCCAGCAGCTTGCAGGGGGTGCAAGATACGCAGTATTTT. Its translation: CASSLQGVQDTQYF.

The chain uses TRBV28 and TRBJ2-7; D might be TRBD2 (6 bases). Per germline, CDR1 MDHEN and CDR2 SYDVKM. The CDR3 length is 14 residues. V lost 3 bases and J 6 bases, leaving 15 bases between the germline ends. This CDR3 is CASSFSNLGGEQYF. The CDR3 DNA follows: TGTGCCAGCAGTTTTTCTAATCTGGGGGGCGAGCAGTACTTC. Complete variable domain (other parts from reference TRBV28 and TRBJ2-7): DVKVTQSSRYLVKRTGEKVFLECVQDMDHENMFWYRQDPGLGLRLIYFSYDVKMKEKGDIPEGYSVSREKKERFSLILESASTNQTSMYLCASSFSNLGGEQYFGPGTRLTVT.